Sequencing of this T cell receptor (beta chain) was carried out in a study of cytomegalovirus exposure and HLA in healthy donors. Study background: Genotyping of roughly 400 donors showed that 80% to 90% belonged to the Caucasian-associated ancestry cluster.

The CDR3 is 13 residues long. Germline assignment: CDR1 GTSNPN and CDR2 SVGIG (reference sequence). The ends lost 0 bases at V and 8 bases at J; junction bases unmatched: 4. In nominal health when sampled, donors likely had unrecorded immune exposures nonetheless. The study's findings and limits: TCR beta chain V- and J-gene trimming was linked, in a later analysis, to a missense variant in DCLRE1C.

As for this clone: Its antigen is still unknown.

The PCR ran on 60 Vbeta and 13 Jbeta primers. Sequencing was performed with immunoSEQ multiplex PCR; in TCRdb, only in-frame clones are kept and a portion is missing. The table records 200,000 or so clones, roughly 79% of them present only once. Sequencing was performed on PBMCs. The clonotype comes from a man aged 18 to 30 in good health and CMV-seronegative. The chain is built from TRBV30 and TRBJ2-3; 8 positions agree with TRBD2. CDR3 in amino acids: CAWSVREGRTQYF. The CDR3 coding sequence is TGTGCCTGGAGTGTACGGGAGGGGCGTACGCAGTATTTT.